This T cell receptor beta chain is drawn from a study of blood T cells in healthy people across ages. The CDR3 contains 17 residues. V was pared by 2 bases and J by 0 bases, with 7 bases of the junction left unmatched. In germline, CDR1 is MNHNY, CDR2 SVGAGI (reference sequence). PCR was performed a second time for about 7 to 11 cycles using a sample-barcoded 5' primer and a J-beta primer mix. TCRdb fed the 5' RACE reads into MiXCR, producing one record per CDR3 protein. The sample holds hundreds of thousands of distinct CDR3 sequences; 45% to 50% are singletons and the top ten take around 15%. There are a few counts of this clonotype.

The chain recombines TRBV6-6 with TRBJ2-7, with TRBD1 matching 10 bases. The receptor was derived from a man aged 25 to 40 in good health. The sequencing sample was made of blood. In nucleotides, the CDR3 is TGTGCCAGCAGTTACCAACCGACAGGGGGCAGCTCCTACGAGCAGTACTTC. This codes for CASSYQPTGGSSYEQYF.